What follows describes a single T cell receptor (beta chain). Antigen specificity is unknown. The repertoire was sequenced with immunoSEQ multiplex PCR; TCRdb's copy has only in-frame clones and lacks some. The data contain approximately 150,000 clones, roughly nine tenths of them singletons. The sample comes from a study of T cell responses to AZD1222 COVID-19 vaccine. Notes on the study in general: The donor cohort was predominantly white British with a female majority, and clonal diversity may have been underestimated.

The V gene lost 2 bases and the J gene lost 6 bases, with 11 bases spanning the gap. Germline V lookup: CDR1 MNHEY, CDR2 SVGAGI. The CDR3 runs 13 residues. The sequencing here drew on peripheral blood, taken on day 0 of AZD1222 vaccination. This chain joins TRBV6-5 and TRBJ2-7; tentatively, D is TRBD2 (6 bases). The receptor's source is an adult in good health. The CDR3 protein is CASSYTQGGEQYF. The CDR3 DNA is TGTGCCAGCAGTTACACGCAGGGAGGCGAGCAGTACTTC.